What follows are 27 T cell receptor beta chains derived from one specimen sequenced in a study of blood T cell repertoires in COVID-19. Repertoires were generated with immunoSEQ multiplex PCR, while TCRdb's copy carries only in-frame clones and drops some. This table holds some 250,000 clones, around 83% found once. Sequencing was done on a sample of peripheral blood. The source is a woman in her sixties or seventies with active or convalescent COVID-19.

The rearrangement uses TRBV6-5 and TRBJ1-1; D gene ambiguous. The length of the CDR3 is 13 residues. CDR1 and CDR2 (germline): MNHEY, SVGAGI. V was cut by 7 bases and J by 2 bases, with 11 bases left in between. The CDR3 loop reads CASIQTINTEAFF. Here the CDR3 DNA reads TGTGCCAGCATACAGACCATTAACACTGAAGCTTTCTTT.

V gene TRBV29-1 combines with J gene TRBJ1-2; weak D call: TRBD1 (5 bases). The V end lost 3 bases, the J end lost 6 bases, and 20 bases lay between the germline ends. In germline, CDR1 is SQVTM, CDR2 ANQGSEA. CDR3 length equals 15 residues. The CDR3 region is CSVEGWEWGTHGYTF. DNA of the CDR3: TGCAGCGTTGAGGGGTGGGAATGGGGGACTCATGGCTACACCTTC.

Only a few counts were recorded for this clone. The V gene is TRBV19, the J gene TRBJ2-7; the D gene is possibly TRBD2 (5 bases). The germline gives CDR1 LNHDA, CDR2 SQIVND (reference sequence). V was cut by 3 bases and J by 4 bases, with 13 bases left in between. The CDR3 length is 14 residues. DNA of the CDR3: TGTGCCAGTAGTATCAGGTCTAAGCGGTACGAGCAGTACTTC. Protein: CASSIRSKRYEQYF.

The V call is TRBV6-4, the J call TRBJ1-1, with TRBD1 matching 7 bases. In germline, CDR1 is MRHNA, CDR2 SNTAGT. The CDR3 loop spans 13 amino acids. V shed 5 bases and J 3 bases; nucleotides not matched to a gene: 3. The CDR3 region has the DNA TGTGCCAGCAGTCGAGGGACAGACACTGAAGCTTTCTTT. It specifies CASSRGTDTEAFF.

The CDR3 bases are TGTGCCAGCAGCTTTGTCAGCACCGGGGAGCTGTTTTTT. This translates into CASSFVSTGELFF. This chain links TRBV7-9 with TRBJ2-2, with D uncertain. Germline CDR1 and CDR2: SEHNR and FQNEAQ (reference sequence). There are 13 residues in the CDR3. Trimming took off 3 bases at V and 4 bases at J, with 6 bases between the two ends.

The chain employs TRBV10-1 and TRBJ1-5; 8 bases are shared with TRBD1. Trimming took 0 bases from V and 0 from J; bases not matched to a gene: 7. This CDR3 has 18 residues. Germline V lookup: CDR1 WNHNN, CDR2 SYGVQD (reference sequence). CDR3 sequence (DNA): TGCGCCAGCAGTGAGTCTTGGACAGGGAGGTATAGCAATCAGCCCCAGCATTTT. Its protein is CASSESWTGRYSNQPQHF.

The genes are TRBV10-3 and TRBJ1-2; 10 nucleotides match TRBD1. Trimming at V came to 3 bases and at J to 5 bases, leaving 6 bases not matched to a gene. The CDR3 consists of 15 residues. The germline CDR1 and CDR2 sequences are ENHRY and SYGVKD. This CDR3 reads CAISERQGARYGYTF. The CDR3 nucleotides are TGTGCCATCAGTGAACGACAGGGGGCGAGGTATGGCTACACCTTC.

The chain recombines TRBV5-1 with TRBJ2-7, with 8 bases aligning to TRBD2. V was pared by 4 bases and J by 1 base, with 10 bases of the junction left unmatched. Germline V CDR1 and CDR2: SGHRS, YFSETQ. The CDR3 has 16 residues. CDR3 amino acids: CASSHLDSGDSYEQYF. CDR3 DNA sequence: TGCGCCAGCAGCCATCTCGATAGCGGGGATTCCTACGAGCAGTACTTC.

This clone was picked up a small number of times. The chain combines TRBV7-9 with TRBJ2-2; tentative D call: TRBD2 (5 bases). Trimming stripped 1 base from V and 6 bases from J, with 15 bases between. This CDR3 region has 16 residues. Germline V gene sequence: CDR1 SEHNR, CDR2 FQNEAQ (reference sequence). The CDR3 here is CASSLGGSSIPGELFF. The CDR3 DNA sequence: TGTGCCAGCAGCTTAGGAGGGAGTAGTATTCCCGGGGAGCTGTTTTTT.

V is TRBV7-9 and J is TRBJ2-5, with TRBD1 identical over 8 bases. The V gene's germline CDR1 is SEHNR and CDR2 FQNEAQ (reference sequence). Trimming at V came to 0 bases and at J to 5 bases, leaving 5 bases not matched to a gene. The CDR3 runs to 15 residues. CDR3 DNA sequence: TGTGCCAGCAGCTTAGCGGGGACAGGTGCTGAGACCCAGTACTTC. This translates into CASSLAGTGAETQYF.

Only a few counts were recorded for this clone. This chain uses TRBV18 with TRBJ2-5, with 7 nucleotides matching TRBD1. Trimming cost V 2 bases and J 1 base; bases outside gene matches: 1. This CDR3 comprises 14 residues. The germline CDR1 and CDR2 sequences are KGHSH and LQKENI. The CDR3 reads CASSPGDSQETQYF. For the CDR3, the DNA is TGTGCCAGCTCACCAGGGGACAGCCAAGAGACCCAGTACTTC.

CDR3 sequence (DNA): TGTGCCTGGAGTGTGGTTCGAGAGCCTCAGTACTTC. Its protein is CAWSVVREPQYF. The chain joins TRBV30 to TRBJ2-7; no definite D call. CDR3 length: 12 residues. The V gene's germline CDR1 is GTSNPN and CDR2 SVGIG (reference sequence). V was shortened by 0 bases and J by 10 bases, with 13 bases between the two germline ends.

This clone was seen a single time. This sequence joins TRBV3-1 (or the pseudogene TRBV3-2) and TRBJ2-5; 10 positions agree with TRBD2. The CDR3 loop spans 17 amino acids. The J segment lost 5 bases and the V segment lost 1 base, leaving 10 bases of the junction unmatched. Germline V gene lookup returns CDR1 LGHDT and CDR2 YNNKEL (reference sequence). CDR3 residues: CASSQGLAGALGETQYF. CDR3 bases: TGTGCCAGCAGCCAAGGGCTAGCGGGGGCCCTGGGGGAGACCCAGTACTTC.

The V gene is TRBV7-8, the J gene TRBJ2-5, with 10 bases matching TRBD2. With V trimmed by 5 bases and J by 5 bases, 17 bases remained unmatched. Germline V gene lookup returns CDR1 SGHVS and CDR2 FQNEAQ. The CDR3 length is 18 residues. DNA for the CDR3: TGTGCCAGCAGCCCCCTTGGTAGCGGGGGGTTTATGGGGGAGACCCAGTACTTC. Translated: CASSPLGSGGFMGETQYF. Complete variable domain (other parts from reference TRBV7-8 and TRBJ2-5): GAGVSQSPRYKVAKRGQDVALRCDPISGHVSLFWYQQALGQGPEFLTYFQNEAQLDKSGLPSDRFFAERPEGSVSTLKIQRTQQEDSAVYLCASSPLGSGGFMGETQYFGPGTRLLVL.

J is TRBJ2-2 and V is TRBV7-2; D might be TRBD2 (5 bases). Germline CDR1 and CDR2: SGHTA and FQGNSA. The CDR3 contains 15 residues. Trimming stripped 6 bases from V and 3 bases from J, with 14 bases between. The CDR3 nucleotides read TGTGCCAGCAGTTCACGGGGTGGCGACACCGGGGAGCTGTTTTTT. This translates into CASSSRGGDTGELFF.

The chain recombines TRBV16 with TRBJ1-1, with 7 nucleotides matching TRBD1. Germline CDR1 reads KGHSY; CDR2 reads FQNENV. The CDR3 runs to 14 residues. V lost 5 bases, J lost 6 bases, and 9 bases stayed unmatched. CDR3 DNA: TGTGCCAGCAGCTACAGGGGAAAGCGGGCTGAAGCTTTCTTT. Its protein product is CASSYRGKRAEAFF.

The genes are TRBV10-2 and TRBJ1-2, with a possible D match to TRBD1 (5 bases). Trimming stripped 5 bases from V and 8 bases from J, with 15 bases between. The length of the CDR3 is 13 residues. The germline V gene encodes CDR1 WSHSY and CDR2 SAAADI. The CDR3 loop reads CASSPLKGYGYTF. The CDR3 DNA sequence: TGCGCCAGCAGTCCGTTGAAGGGGTACGGCTACACCTTC.

The chain carries TRBV30 and TRBJ1-1; the D gene is possibly TRBD1 (6 bases). This CDR3 comprises 13 residues. V shed 4 bases and J shed 3 bases, with 12 bases lying between them. The germline V gene has CDR1 GTSNPN and CDR2 SVGIG (reference sequence). CDR3: CAWTRGGDTEAFF. The CDR3 region has the DNA TGTGCCTGGACGAGGGGGGGAGACACTGAAGCTTTCTTT.

This clone has only a few counts. The chain combines TRBV6-6 with TRBJ1-1, with D perhaps matching TRBD1 (5 bases). The CDR3 spans 16 residues. V lost 5 bases and J lost 4, with 20 bases in between. Germline V gene lookup returns CDR1 MNHNY and CDR2 SVGAGI (reference sequence). CDR3 nucleotides: TGTGCCAGCAGTAACCGGGAAGGGAGGGGAGGCACTGAAGCTTTCTTT. Translation: CASSNREGRGGTEAFF.

The J gene is TRBJ2-3, the V gene TRBV5-6; 11 nucleotides agree with TRBD2. Germline values: CDR1 SGHDT, CDR2 YYEEEE. The ends lost 3 bases at V and 1 base at J; junction bases unmatched: 10. The CDR3 covers 18 residues. The CDR3 protein is CASSSYILTSGGTDTQYF. Here the CDR3 DNA reads TGTGCCAGCAGCTCCTACATCCTGACTAGCGGGGGCACAGATACGCAGTATTTT.

The CDR3 region has the DNA TGTGCCATCAGTGAGCGGGATCCCAATGAGCAGTTCTTC. It encodes CAISERDPNEQFF. This sequence joins TRBV10-3 and TRBJ2-1, with D maybe TRBD2 (5 bases). The CDR3 totals 13 residues. V was trimmed by 2 bases and J by 6 bases, leaving 8 bases between them. Per germline, CDR1 ENHRY and CDR2 SYGVKD.

The chain links TRBV5-5 to TRBJ2-7, with 8 bases fitting TRBD1. The CDR3 runs 16 residues. Trimming cost V 1 base and J 5 bases; bases outside gene matches: 11. The V gene's germline CDR1 is SGHKS and CDR2 YYEKEE (reference sequence). CDR3: CASSLTGTGRLNEQYF. The DNA of the CDR3 is TGTGCCAGCAGCTTGACAGGGACAGGCCGTCTCAACGAGCAGTACTTC.

The V and J genes are TRBV5-8 and TRBJ2-3; 8 nucleotides align to TRBD2. Germline CDR1 SGHTS, CDR2 YDEGEE. Trimming cost V 3 bases and J 3 bases; bases outside gene matches: 12. CDR3 size: 17 residues. The CDR3 bases are TGTGCCAGCAGCTGGGGCAATTGGCGGGGGGCAACAGATACGCAGTATTTT. It is translated as CASSWGNWRGATDTQYF. The complete variable domain, with remaining parts taken from reference TRBV5-8 and TRBJ2-3, reads EAGVTQSPTHLIKTRGQQATLRCSPISGHTSVYWYQQALGLGLQFLLWYDEGEERNRGNFPPRFSGRQFPNYSSELNVNALELEDSALYLCASSWGNWRGATDTQYFGPGTRLTVL.

The chain carries TRBV5-1 and TRBJ2-1; possible D gene TRBD2, 6 bases. The V gene lost 7 bases and the J gene lost 2 bases, with 16 bases spanning the gap. Looked up from germline, CDR1 is SGHRS and CDR2 is YFSETQ. CDR3 size: 15 residues. CDR3 sequence: CASGRTAGAYNEQFF. In nucleotides, the CDR3 is TGCGCCAGCGGGAGGACGGCAGGTGCCTACAATGAGCAGTTCTTC.

This rearrangement joins TRBV7-8 to TRBJ2-7; TRBD1 aligns across 7 bases. Germline CDR1 is SGHVS and CDR2 is FQNEAQ. With 5 bases clipped from V and 2 bases from J, the junction kept 9 bases outside the gene matches. CDR3 length: 15 residues. The CDR3 protein is CASSRHLGTAYEQYF. In DNA, the CDR3 is TGTGCCAGCAGCCGTCATCTGGGGACAGCCTACGAGCAGTACTTC.

The CDR3 sequence: CASSTGTSVFEQFF. In DNA form, the CDR3 reads TGTGCCAGTAGTACAGGGACTAGCGTTTTCGAGCAGTTCTTC. This chain joins TRBV19 and TRBJ2-1; 10 bases fit TRBD2. The germline gives CDR1 LNHDA, CDR2 SQIVND (reference sequence). Trimming took 4 bases from V and 10 from J; bases not matched to a gene: 7. The CDR3 is 14 residues long.

This rearrangement joins TRBV10-2 to TRBJ2-3; TRBD1 matches at 7 bases. The CDR3 is made up of 14 amino acids. The trim removed 6 bases at V and 2 bases at J, leaving 5 bases unmatched. CDR1 and CDR2 from the germline V gene are WSHSY and SAAADI. CDR3 nucleotides: TGCGCCAGCAGATTGGGACAGCACACAGATACGCAGTATTTT. This translates into CASRLGQHTDTQYF.